These 22 T cell receptor beta chains came from one sample sequenced in a study of blood T cell repertoires in COVID-19. Assay used: immunoSEQ multiplex PCR; TCRdb lists only in-frame clones, some missing. Of over 60,000 clones detected, roughly 82% appear once; the ten largest clones hold about an eighth. The sequenced sample was peripheral blood. The receptors originated from a woman older than 75 with acute or convalescent COVID-19.

V gene TRBV19 combines with J gene TRBJ2-3; 12 bases are a match to TRBD1. Germline V CDR1 and CDR2: LNHDA, SQIVND (reference sequence). J was trimmed by 2 bases and V by 4 bases; bases with no gene match: 1. The CDR3 loop spans 15 amino acids. The CDR3 loop reads CASSKGQGATDTQYF. DNA for the CDR3: TGTGCCAGTAGTAAGGGACAGGGGGCCACAGATACGCAGTATTTT.

The chain joins TRBV6-2 or TRBV6-3 to TRBJ2-2; 13 bases align to TRBD2. V dropped 0 bases and J dropped 6; count of bases not matched to a gene: 10. Germline loops: CDR1 MNHEY, CDR2 SVGEGT. This CDR3 spans 19 amino acids. CDR3: CASSYSRTSGSSISGELFF. CDR3 bases: TGTGCCAGCAGTTACTCAAGGACTAGCGGGAGTTCTATATCCGGGGAGCTGTTTTTT.

The rearrangement uses TRBV6-5 and TRBJ1-1, with unresolved D. Germline V gene data show CDR1 as MNHEY and CDR2 as SVGAGI. This CDR3 spans 11 amino acids. The ends were cut back, 7 bases at V and 3 bases at J, with 6 bases in the middle. The CDR3 loop is CASNSYTEAFF. CDR3 nucleotides: TGTGCCAGCAACAGCTACACTGAAGCTTTCTTT.

This chain links TRBV4-3 with TRBJ2-7; 14 bases agree with TRBD2. CDR3 length: 17 residues. Germline CDR1 reads LGHNA; CDR2 reads YSLEER. With 5 bases clipped from V and 3 bases from J, the junction kept 9 bases outside the gene matches. CDR3 in amino acids: CASSKRIGLAGGYEQYF. The DNA of the CDR3 is TGCGCCAGCAGCAAAAGAATAGGACTAGCGGGAGGCTACGAGCAGTACTTC.

This clone showed up just a few times. The CDR3 reads CASSFPGTGVQRELFF. As DNA, the CDR3 is TGTGCCAGCAGCTTTCCCGGGACAGGGGTTCAGAGGGAGCTGTTTTTT. The gene calls are TRBV7-2 and TRBJ2-2, with 10 bases identical to TRBD1. Germline CDR1 SGHTA, CDR2 FQGNSA. The CDR3 covers 16 residues. V dropped 3 bases and J dropped 9; count of bases not matched to a gene: 10. Drawing the rest from reference TRBV7-2 and TRBJ2-2, the complete variable domain is GAGVSQSPSNKVTEKGKDVELRCDPISGHTALYWYRQSLGQGLEFLIYFQGNSAPDKSGLPSDRFSAERTGGSVSTLTIQRTQQEDSAVYLCASSFPGTGVQRELFFGEGSRLTVL.

The CDR3, as DNA: TGTGCCAGTAGTAAACAGGGTGCCTCTGGGGCCAACGTCCTGACTTTC. Amino acid sequence: CASSKQGASGANVLTF. The rearrangement joins TRBV19 to TRBJ2-6; D might be TRBD1 (6 bases). CDR1 is LNHDA and CDR2 is SQIVND in the germline V gene (reference sequence). The CDR3 runs 16 residues. Trimming shortened V by 4 bases and J by 0 bases, and 10 bases separated the two germline ends. Full variable domain (remainder filled in from reference TRBV19 and TRBJ2-6): DGGITQSPKYLFRKEGQNVTLSCEQNLNHDAMYWYRQDPGQGLRLIYYSQIVNDFQKGDIAEGYSVSREKKESFPLTVTSAQKNPTAFYLCASSKQGASGANVLTFGAGSRLTVL.

V is TRBV7-6 and J is TRBJ1-6; 10 bases are a match to TRBD1. This CDR3 is 15 amino acids long. With 4 bases clipped from V and 8 bases from J, the junction kept 5 bases outside the gene matches. Per germline, CDR1 SGHVS and CDR2 FNYEAQ. The CDR3 here is CASSSTGGQDSPLHF. Here the CDR3 DNA reads TGTGCCAGCAGCTCGACAGGGGGCCAGGATTCACCCCTCCACTTT.

This clone has a handful of counts. V gene TRBV5-1 combines with J gene TRBJ2-7; 8 bases align to TRBD2. The length of the CDR3 is 14 residues. V lost 6 bases to trimming and J lost 5 bases; unmatched junction nucleotides: 10. The germline V gene has CDR1 SGHRS and CDR2 YFSETQ. CDR3 sequence (DNA): TGCGCCAGCAAACCAAGCGGGAGAGGGGACGAGCAGTACTTC. Protein product: CASKPSGRGDEQYF.

J is TRBJ2-5 and V is TRBV19, with 8 bases fitting TRBD1. V lost 5 bases and J lost 5; bases outside the gene matches: 4. This CDR3 contains 13 residues. Germline V gene sequence: CDR1 LNHDA, CDR2 SQIVND (reference sequence). CDR3 nucleotides: TGTGCCAGTAGTGTGACAGGGGAGGAGACCCAGTACTTC. This codes for CASSVTGEETQYF.

The chain recombines TRBV7-2 with TRBJ2-1, with 11 bases matching TRBD2. The CDR3 covers 15 residues. Germline V gene sequence: CDR1 SGHTA, CDR2 FQGNSA. With 1 base clipped from V and 5 bases from J, the junction kept 1 base outside the gene matches. The CDR3 nucleotides read TGTGCCAGCAGCTTAGAACTAGCGGGAGACAATGAGCAGTTCTTC. This sequence encodes CASSLELAGDNEQFF.

This rearrangement joins TRBV10-3 to TRBJ1-1; D gene uncertain. CDR1 and CDR2 from the germline V gene are ENHRY and SYGVKD. V dropped 3 bases and J dropped 5 bases, with 7 bases sitting between them. The CDR3 has 12 amino acids. This chain's CDR3 is CAISETGTEAFF. CDR3 in DNA: TGTGCCATCAGTGAAACCGGGACTGAAGCTTTCTTT.

The chain joins TRBV9 to TRBJ2-5, with TRBD2 matching 11 bases. V dropped 0 bases and J dropped 4; count of bases not matched to a gene: 2. The length of the CDR3 is 15 residues. Germline V gene sequence: CDR1 SGDLS, CDR2 YYNGEE. The CDR3 is CASSVGTSGRETQYF. The CDR3 DNA reads TGTGCCAGCAGCGTAGGAACTAGCGGGAGAGAGACCCAGTACTTC.

The genes are TRBV4-3 and TRBJ2-6, with 7 bases matching TRBD2. Germline V gene lookup returns CDR1 LGHNA and CDR2 YSLEER. The CDR3 loop spans 19 amino acids. Losses at the gene ends were 0 bases for V and 1 base for J; bases not matched to a gene: 9. The CDR3 is CASSQDRLAGSSGANVLTF. The CDR3 coding sequence is TGCGCCAGCAGCCAAGACAGACTAGCAGGATCATCTGGGGCCAACGTCCTGACTTTC.

This chain uses TRBV19 with TRBJ1-1; D possibly corresponds to TRBD1 (5 bases). The CDR3 covers 13 residues. Germline CDR1 and CDR2: LNHDA and SQIVND (reference sequence). Trimming stripped 3 bases from V and 0 bases from J, with 5 bases between. CDR3 bases: TGTGCCAGTAGTATGACAGTGAACACTGAAGCTTTCTTT. Its translation is CASSMTVNTEAFF. Filled out from reference TRBV19 and TRBJ1-1, the complete variable domain reads DGGITQSPKYLFRKEGQNVTLSCEQNLNHDAMYWYRQDPGQGLRLIYYSQIVNDFQKGDIAEGYSVSREKKESFPLTVTSAQKNPTAFYLCASSMTVNTEAFFGQGTRLTVV.

This chain's CDR3 is CASSWTKTGTAIYEQYF. CDR3 nucleotides: TGTGCCAGCAGCTGGACGAAAACCGGGACAGCTATCTACGAGCAGTACTTC. The chain combines TRBV5-6 with TRBJ2-7; 7 bases agree with TRBD1. Trimming removed 3 bases from V and 3 bases from J; junction bases left unmatched: 15. The CDR3 is made up of 17 amino acids. CDR1 and CDR2 from the germline V gene are SGHDT and YYEEEE.

The chain has TRBV7-8 and TRBJ2-7; 9 nucleotides line up with TRBD1. The CDR3 runs 15 residues. V dropped 1 base and J dropped 2; count of bases not matched to a gene: 3. Per germline, CDR1 SGHVS and CDR2 FQNEAQ. DNA of the CDR3: TGTGCCAGCAGCTTAGTCGGGACAGGGACCTACGAGCAGTACTTC. It is translated as CASSLVGTGTYEQYF.

The chain links TRBV5-5 to TRBJ2-5, with TRBD2 identical over 8 bases. Germline CDR1 and CDR2: SGHKS and YYEKEE (reference sequence). This CDR3 has 15 amino acids. V was pared by 4 bases and J by 1 base, with 6 bases of the junction left unmatched. This CDR3 is CASSLPGGAQETQYF. The CDR3 DNA reads TGTGCCAGCAGCCTTCCCGGGGGGGCCCAAGAGACCCAGTACTTC. The whole variable domain, remainder taken from reference TRBV5-5 and TRBJ2-5, is DAGVTQSPTHLIKTRGQQVTLRCSPISGHKSVSWYQQVLGQGPQFIFQYYEKEERGRGNFPDRFSARQFPNYSSELNVNALLLGDSALYLCASSLPGGAQETQYFGPGTRLLVL.

The chain employs TRBV5-6 and TRBJ1-1; D uncertain. Germline CDR1 reads SGHDT; CDR2 reads YYEEEE. Trimming pared 1 base from V and 5 bases from J, leaving 9 bases between. The CDR3 extends over 13 amino acids. This CDR3 reads CASSLRRETEAFF. The CDR3 nucleotides read TGTGCCAGCAGCTTGAGAAGAGAGACTGAAGCTTTCTTT.

Worth noting for this clone: This may be a read error: a much more frequent sequence differs by one nucleotide. This sequence joins TRBV11-3 and TRBJ2-3; D not resolved. The CDR3 covers 12 residues. Trimming took off 4 bases at V and 1 base at J, with 3 bases between the two ends. Germline-derived CDR1 and CDR2 are SGHNT and YENEEA. The CDR3 DNA sequence: TGTGCCAGCAGCTCTGGCACAGATACGCAGTATTTT. This translates into CASSSGTDTQYF. Supplemented by reference TRBV11-3 and TRBJ2-3, the full variable domain reads EAGVVQSPRYKIIEKKQPVAFWCNPISGHNTLYWYLQNLGQGPELLIRYENEEAVDDSQLPKDRFSAERLKGVDSTLKIQPAELGDSAVYLCASSSGTDTQYFGPGTRLTVL.

This clone turned up a few times. J is TRBJ2-1 and V is TRBV29-1, with a weak D call TRBD1 (6 bases). The CDR3 totals 14 residues. The germline gives CDR1 SQVTM, CDR2 ANQGSEA. V was trimmed by 7 bases and J by 3 bases, leaving 16 bases between them. The CDR3 DNA sequence: TGCAGCGCCCTAGGCGGACAGAACTACAATGAGCAGTTCTTC. It yields the protein CSALGGQNYNEQFF.

J is TRBJ2-7 and V is TRBV5-1; no clear D. There are 12 residues in the CDR3. Trimming took off 1 base at V and 7 bases at J, with 9 bases between the two ends. Germline CDR1 SGHRS, CDR2 YFSETQ. Here the CDR3 DNA reads TGCGCCAGCAGCTTGCCGAGCGAGGAGCAGTACTTC. Encoded protein: CASSLPSEEQYF.

This chain connects TRBV30 to TRBJ1-5, with TRBD1 identical over 7 bases. V lost 3 bases to trimming and J lost 1 base; unmatched junction nucleotides: 15. The CDR3 extends over 18 amino acids. Germline loops: CDR1 GTSNPN, CDR2 SVGIG (reference sequence). The CDR3 DNA sequence: TGTGCCTGGAGCCCCCCAGGGGGGAAGAGGGGGAGCAATCAGCCCCAGCATTTT. Translation gives CAWSPPGGKRGSNQPQHF.